This T cell receptor beta chain was recovered during a study of PD-1 blockade in classical Hodgkin lymphoma. Regarding time point: cycle 4 day 1 (C4D1), after less than 7 weeks of nivolumab. Each of the patients experienced relapse following autologous stem cell transplantation, and their brentuximab vedotin exposure differed. Complete response, partial response or progressive disease were the best responses. Generated by immunoSEQ multiplex PCR, the TCRdb table keeps only in-frame clones and is missing some. Among tens of thousands of clones, roughly nine tenths were seen once, and the ten largest hold more than 7.5%. Regarding this clone: Antigen: not known.

General study findings and limits: Reports indicated that newly diagnosed patients had lower baseline TCR diversity than healthy donors did. Complete responders possessed baseline diversity comparable to newly diagnosed patients.

This CDR3 is 14 amino acids long. Germline assignment: CDR1 SGHAT and CDR2 FQNNGV. V shed 3 bases and J shed 7 bases, with 16 bases lying between them. Material: peripheral blood mononuclear cells (PBMCs), obtained before the fourth cycle of nivolumab. The sequence derives from a human donor with classical Hodgkin lymphoma. This chain uses TRBV11-2 with TRBJ2-7, with D possibly matching TRBD1 (6 bases). In DNA form, the CDR3 reads TGTGCCAGCAGCTTGACAGGCGACCCAGGGGAGCAGTACTTC. This sequence encodes CASSLTGDPGEQYF.